This T cell receptor (beta chain) was recovered during a study of shared clonotypes between healthy human individuals. Study outcomes and limitations: Owing to a small donor count, the genetic and exposure-history diversity represented was limited.

Germline assignment: CDR1 MGHRA and CDR2 YSYEKL. V was clipped by 1 base and J by 7 bases, with 14 bases between them. CDR3 length: 15 residues. Genomic DNA belonging to each subset was distributed in equal measure over several immunoSEQ plates. This table comes from immunoSEQ multiplex PCR, and its TCRdb copy is limited to in-frame clones, with some not included. In the table there are about 95,000 clones, roughly two thirds of which are singletons. Of note for this clone: What it binds is unknown.

The sequence was collected from a man aged 30 to 39 in good health. The V and J genes are TRBV4-1 and TRBJ1-5; D possibly corresponds to TRBD1 (6 bases). Sequencing used memory CD8+ T cells sorted from blood. Subset specified: CD45RO+ cells pooled with CCR7-negative TemRA cells. The CDR3 nucleotides read TGCGCCAGCAGCCAAGTCGAGGGGGGCAGACAGCCCCAGCATTTT. Residues: CASSQVEGGRQPQHF.